This entry lists 21 T cell receptor beta chains sequenced from one sample in a study of blood T cell repertoires in COVID-19. TCRdb's copy holds only in-frame clones and misses some; the assay was immunoSEQ multiplex PCR. The sample consists of approximately 200,000 clones, 65% to 90% of them appearing once. Sequenced input: peripheral blood. Receptors originate from a human donor in a cohort sampled during active COVID-19.

V usage is TRBV5-6 and J usage is TRBJ2-7; 12 bases agree with TRBD2. After removal of 0 bases from V and 3 bases from J, the junction contained 1 base not matched to a gene. The CDR3 runs to 15 residues. Germline CDR1 and CDR2: SGHDT and YYEEEE. CDR3 sequence: CASSLGLAGDYEQYF. CDR3 DNA: TGTGCCAGCAGCTTGGGACTAGCGGGAGACTACGAGCAGTACTTC.

The chain links TRBV7-9 to TRBJ2-5, with D hard to call. The CDR3 covers 13 residues. Germline CDR1 is SEHNR and CDR2 is FQNEAQ (reference sequence). The V end was cut by 1 base, the J end by 8 bases, with 11 bases between. The CDR3 loop is CASSLGSVLTQYF. The CDR3 DNA sequence: TGTGCCAGCAGCTTAGGAAGCGTTTTAACCCAGTACTTC.

This clone occurred once. This CDR3 reads CASSQAVTTQPQHF. In DNA form, the CDR3 reads TGTGCCAGCAGCCAAGCGGTCACTACTCAGCCCCAGCATTTT. The V gene is TRBV4-2, the J gene TRBJ1-5; D is unresolved. V lost 1 base, J lost 6 bases, and 10 bases lay in between. There are 14 residues in the CDR3. Germline V gene sequence: CDR1 LGHNA, CDR2 YNFKEQ.

The rearrangement joins TRBV28 to TRBJ2-7, with TRBD1 matching over 8 bases. J was trimmed by 5 bases and V by 0 bases; bases with no gene match: 6. The CDR3 is 15 amino acids. Germline V gene sequence: CDR1 MDHEN, CDR2 SYDVKM. DNA for the CDR3: TGTGCCAGCAGTTTATGGGGCAGGGGGCGCCACGAGCAGTACTTC. Its protein is CASSLWGRGRHEQYF.

The chain links TRBV16 to TRBJ1-5, with 8 bases identical to TRBD1. The ends lost 5 bases at V and 6 bases at J; junction bases unmatched: 9. The CDR3 spans 15 residues. The germline V gene has CDR1 KGHSY and CDR2 FQNENV. CDR3 coding DNA: TGTGCCAGCAGCAGGAACAGGGGGTCGGGTCAGCCCCAGCATTTT. This codes for CASSRNRGSGQPQHF.

The chain links TRBV5-1 to TRBJ2-7, with 11 nucleotides matching TRBD2. CDR3 length: 15 residues. V was clipped by 3 bases and J by 2 bases; unmatched bases: 4. Germline lookup yields CDR1 SGHRS and CDR2 YFSETQ. CDR3 coding DNA: TGCGCCAGCAGCTCGGGGACTAGCGGACCCTACGAGCAGTACTTC. It translates to CASSSGTSGPYEQYF.

The V and J genes are TRBV19 and TRBJ1-2; 9 bases map to TRBD1. V trimming: 5 bases; J trimming: 7 bases; junction bases outside the gene matches: 8. The germline V gene encodes CDR1 LNHDA and CDR2 SQIVND (reference sequence). This CDR3 contains 14 residues. The CDR3 nucleotides are TGTGCCAGTAGTCCTCGGGGACAGGGCTCTGGCTACACCTTC. Protein: CASSPRGQGSGYTF.

The CDR3: CASHGQSSYEQYF. CDR3 coding DNA: TGTGCCAGTCATGGACAGTCGAGCTACGAGCAGTACTTC. This sequence joins TRBV19 and TRBJ2-7; D is possibly TRBD1 (6 bases). Trimming shortened V by 8 bases and J by 3 bases, and 14 bases separated the two germline ends. Germline-derived CDR1 and CDR2 are LNHDA and SQIVND (reference sequence). The CDR3 length is 13 residues.

This chain uses TRBV20-1 with TRBJ2-7; unclear D gene. Germline lookup yields CDR1 DFQATT and CDR2 SNEGSKA (reference sequence). The CDR3 contains 11 residues. Trimming took off 6 bases at V and 4 bases at J, with 10 bases between the two ends. The CDR3, as DNA: TGCAGTGCCCGACTCGATTACGAGCAGTACTTC. It codes for CSARLDYEQYF.

The genes are TRBV19 and TRBJ1-5, with a possible D match to TRBD1 (5 bases). CDR3 length equals 16 residues. Germline V CDR1 and CDR2: LNHDA, SQIVND (reference sequence). Trimming pared 1 base from V and 0 bases from J, leaving 10 bases between. The CDR3 is CASSIVAGSSNQPQHF. For the CDR3, the DNA is TGTGCCAGTAGTATAGTTGCAGGGTCTAGCAATCAGCCCCAGCATTTT.

The rearrangement joins TRBV23-1 to TRBJ1-5; no reliable D call. TRBV23-1 is identified as an open reading frame with a role that is uncertain. V was shortened by 4 bases and J by 3 bases, with 22 bases between the two germline ends. The CDR3 is 18 amino acids. CDR3 loop: CASSPILKDGDYNQPQHF. Here the CDR3 DNA reads TGCGCCAGCAGTCCAATTCTCAAGGACGGGGATTACAATCAGCCCCAGCATTTT.

The J gene is TRBJ2-2, the V gene TRBV14; possible D gene TRBD2, 6 bases. CDR3 length equals 16 residues. The germline V gene has CDR1 SGHDN and CDR2 FVKESK. The V and J ends lost 5 bases and 2 bases respectively, with 15 bases between them. CDR3 loop: CASSEPPGLNTGELFF. The CDR3 DNA is TGTGCCAGCAGCGAGCCGCCGGGACTTAACACCGGGGAGCTGTTTTTT.

This sequence joins TRBV6-5 and TRBJ1-6, with D perhaps matching TRBD1 (6 bases). The CDR3 loop spans 15 amino acids. Germline assignment: CDR1 MNHEY and CDR2 SVGAGI. V was shortened by 6 bases and J by 3 bases, with 12 bases between the two germline ends. The CDR3: CASSLQGNYNSPLHF. The CDR3 nucleotides read TGTGCCAGCAGCCTCCAGGGGAACTATAATTCACCCCTCCACTTT.

The chain combines TRBV7-9 with TRBJ1-1; D may be TRBD1 (5 bases). The CDR3 has 14 residues. Germline assignment: CDR1 SEHNR and CDR2 FQNEAQ (reference sequence). The germline V and J ends were trimmed by 4 bases and 0 bases, with 9 bases remaining between them. The CDR3 loop is CASSSSGLNTEAFF. CDR3 nucleotides: TGTGCCAGCAGCTCTTCAGGGTTGAACACTGAAGCTTTCTTT.

The chain links TRBV10-3 to TRBJ1-1; TRBD1 matches 8 bases. V lost 6 bases, J lost 10 bases, and 13 bases stayed unmatched. The V gene's germline CDR1 is ENHRY and CDR2 SYGVKD. CDR3 length: 14 amino acids. The CDR3 protein is CAIRDRDDGRVAFF. The CDR3 bases are TGTGCCATCAGGGACAGGGATGATGGCCGAGTAGCTTTCTTT.

V gene TRBV7-3 combines with J gene TRBJ2-1; TRBD2 aligns across 11 bases. The CDR3 runs to 15 residues. The germline V gene encodes CDR1 SGHTA and CDR2 FQGTGA. J lost 4 bases, V lost 5 bases, and 4 bases had no gene match. The CDR3, as DNA: TGTGCCAGCAGCGTTACTAGCGGGAGTTACAATGAGCAGTTCTTC. Residues: CASSVTSGSYNEQFF.

The chain joins TRBV9 to TRBJ1-2; D perhaps matches TRBD1 (6 bases). This CDR3 contains 14 residues. V was cut by 0 bases and J by 6 bases, with 12 bases left in between. Germline V gives CDR1 SGDLS, CDR2 YYNGEE. In nucleotides, the CDR3 is TGTGCCAGCAGCGTAGAGGCGGGGGCTAATGGCTACACCTTC. Protein product: CASSVEAGANGYTF.

The table lists this clone with a count of one. This chain joins TRBV28 and TRBJ2-6; D remains ambiguous. The germline V gene has CDR1 MDHEN and CDR2 SYDVKM. With 6 bases removed from V and 3 bases from J, the gap between germline ends came to 6 bases. The CDR3 is 13 residues long. The CDR3 spells CASRERGANVLTF. CDR3 in DNA: TGTGCCAGCAGAGAGCGTGGGGCCAACGTCCTGACTTTC.

V is TRBV6-5 and J is TRBJ2-1; D perhaps matches TRBD1 (5 bases). Germline-derived CDR1 and CDR2 are MNHEY and SVGAGI. V dropped 2 bases and J dropped 4 bases, with 6 bases sitting between them. CDR3 length: 13 amino acids. The CDR3 loop is CASSYDSYNEQFF. The DNA of the CDR3 is TGTGCCAGCAGTTACGACAGTTACAATGAGCAGTTCTTC.

V usage is TRBV28 and J usage is TRBJ1-5, with TRBD1 identical over 8 bases. The CDR3 extends over 15 amino acids. J lost 2 bases, V lost 2 bases, and 2 bases had no gene match. Germline V lookup: CDR1 MDHEN, CDR2 SYDVKM. CDR3 bases: TGTGCCAGCAGTTTAACAGGGGGACGCAATCAGCCCCAGCATTTT. Its translation is CASSLTGGRNQPQHF.

The gene calls are TRBV6-5 and TRBJ1-3; 7 bases match TRBD1. The CDR3 length is 15 residues. Germline-derived CDR1 and CDR2 are MNHEY and SVGAGI. J lost 1 base, V lost 6 bases, and 6 bases had no gene match. CDR3 region: CASRPGTASGNTIYF. Written as DNA, the CDR3 is TGTGCCAGCAGACCCGGGACAGCGTCTGGAAACACCATATATTTT.